This T cell receptor (beta chain) was sequenced for a study of Ad26.COV2.S vaccination and SARS-CoV-2 variants. Method: immunoSEQ multiplex PCR; TCRdb's copy keeps in-frame clones and lacks some. Of about 280,000 clones detected, about 90% appear once; the ten largest clones hold around 3.5%. The CDR3 is 15 amino acids. V shed 4 bases and J shed 2 bases, with 11 bases lying between them. Germline V CDR1 and CDR2: SNHLY, FYNNEI. Regarding treatment: 19 received Ad26.COV2.S at low or high dose, single or two shots; several received placebo; per-sample allocation not given. Samples analyzed were those drawn on day 63 after the first vaccine or placebo injection.

This sequence originates from a person between 18 and 60 years old who received the Ad26.COV2.S COVID-19 vaccine or a placebo. The source was peripheral blood, collected in a trial of Ad26.COV2.S vaccine versus placebo. The chain is built from TRBV2 and TRBJ1-4; D remains ambiguous. The CDR3 here is CASSGQSNTNEKLFF. CDR3 in DNA: TGTGCCAGCAGTGGCCAGTCAAACACTAATGAAAAACTGTTTTTT.